This passage covers 29 T cell receptor beta chains from one sample sequenced in a study of metastatic and nonmetastatic thyroid tumors. TCRdb re-called the PCR reads via MiXCR. The sample records tens of thousands of clones, approximately 16% being singletons. Prior to thyroid surgery, none of the patients had received any treatment. Sequencing input: blood. These receptors all come from a female donor with papillary thyroid cancer or a benign thyroid nodule (not recorded which). Some clones in this sample may be carry-over from other donors' samples.

CDR3 nucleotide sequence: TGTGCCAGCAGCCCCTATAGCGGGGGGATTACCTACGAGCAGTACTTC. Translated: CASSPYSGGITYEQYF. This rearrangement joins TRBV7-8 to TRBJ2-7; 10 bases are a match to TRBD2. J lost 2 bases, V lost 5 bases, and 9 bases had no gene match. Germline V CDR1 and CDR2: SGHVS, FQNEAQ. The CDR3 contains 16 residues.

This sequence joins TRBV15 and TRBJ2-7; 12 positions agree with TRBD1. Germline V gene lookup returns CDR1 LNHNV and CDR2 YYDKDF (reference sequence). This CDR3 spans 15 amino acids. V lost 3 bases, J lost 12 bases, and 12 bases stayed unmatched. The CDR3 DNA reads as TGTGCCACCAGCAGGCCCGGGACAGGGGGCTACGAGGTGTACTTC. Translating it yields CATSRPGTGGYEVYF.

This clone has ten or more counts. The chain has TRBV7-8 and TRBJ2-1; possible D gene TRBD1, 6 bases. With 5 bases removed from V and 0 bases from J, the gap between germline ends came to 17 bases. Germline V gene lookup returns CDR1 SGHVS and CDR2 FQNEAQ. The CDR3 loop spans 17 amino acids. The CDR3 region is CASSTKGQINSYNEQFF. CDR3 nucleotide sequence: TGTGCCAGCAGCACAAAAGGACAGATAAACTCCTACAATGAGCAGTTCTTC.

This rearrangement joins TRBV11-2 to TRBJ2-7, with TRBD2 matching 13 bases. V gave up 5 bases and J gave up 5 bases; unmatched junction bases: 15. The CDR3 is made up of 18 amino acids. Germline V gene sequence: CDR1 SGHAT, CDR2 FQNNGV. CDR3 in amino acids: CASSGGWTSGRNFHEQYF. The CDR3 bases are TGTGCCAGCAGCGGGGGGTGGACTAGCGGGAGAAATTTCCACGAGCAGTACTTC.

This clone appeared many times. The genes are TRBV10-2 and TRBJ2-6; TRBD1 is a possible D gene (5 bases). Per the germline V gene, CDR1 is WSHSY and CDR2 is SAAADI. V dropped 5 bases and J dropped 4 bases, with 9 bases sitting between them. The CDR3 spans 14 residues. The CDR3 region has the DNA TGCGCCAGCAGTTTAAGGACAGGGGCCAACGTCCTGACTTTC. As protein: CASSLRTGANVLTF.

This clone was seen at least ten times. The chain joins TRBV28 to TRBJ1-2, with TRBD1 matching over 7 bases. Germline trimming cut 5 bases from V and 2 bases from J; bases unmatched to any gene: 2. The CDR3 runs to 13 residues. Germline V CDR1 and CDR2: MDHEN, SYDVKM. DNA for the CDR3: TGTGCCAGCAGTAAGACAGGGAACTATGGCTACACCTTC. It is translated as CASSKTGNYGYTF.

V is TRBV20-1 and J is TRBJ1-5; tentative D call: TRBD1 (6 bases). Per germline, CDR1 DFQATT and CDR2 SNEGSKA (reference sequence). The V and J ends lost 7 bases and 0 bases respectively, with 13 bases between them. The CDR3 is 14 residues long. The CDR3, as DNA: TGCAGTGTGTCGACAGGAACTAGCAATCAGCCCCAGCATTTT. This translates into CSVSTGTSNQPQHF.

The gene calls are TRBV30 and TRBJ2-7; D gene unclear. V gave up 2 bases and J gave up 4 bases, with 12 bases separating them. Germline V lookup: CDR1 GTSNPN, CDR2 SVGIG (reference sequence). The CDR3 runs to 13 residues. CDR3 coding DNA: TGTGCCTGGAGTCGCGGCAGTAGGTACGAGCAGTACTTC. It yields the protein CAWSRGSRYEQYF. Filled out from reference TRBV30 and TRBJ2-7, the complete variable domain reads SQTIHQWPATLVQPVGSPLSLECTVEGTSNPNLYWYRQAAGRGLQLLFYSVGIGQISSEVPQNLSASRPQDRQFILSSKKLLLSDSGFYLCAWSRGSRYEQYFGPGTRLTVT.

This chain uses TRBV11-2 with TRBJ2-1; 9 nucleotides line up with TRBD2. This CDR3 is built from 15 residues. The germline gives CDR1 SGHAT, CDR2 FQNNGV. The ends lost 3 bases at V and 7 bases at J; junction bases unmatched: 7. This CDR3 is CASSLVAGEKNEQFF. The CDR3, as DNA: TGTGCCAGCAGCTTGGTAGCGGGAGAAAAGAATGAGCAGTTCTTC.

The J gene is TRBJ2-5, the V gene TRBV30, with 8 bases identical to TRBD1. Germline V gene lookup returns CDR1 GTSNPN and CDR2 SVGIG (reference sequence). This CDR3 is built from 14 residues. Germline trimming cut 1 base from V and 1 base from J; bases unmatched to any gene: 2. The CDR3: CAWSGQGPQETQYF. DNA for the CDR3: TGTGCCTGGAGTGGACAGGGGCCCCAAGAGACCCAGTACTTC.

This clone was seen ten or more times. The chain combines TRBV7-6 with TRBJ2-7; TRBD2 agrees at 8 bases. This CDR3 has 15 residues. CDR1 SGHVS and CDR2 FNYEAQ come from the germline V gene. With V trimmed by 1 base and J by 2 bases, 4 bases remained unmatched. CDR3 bases: TGTGCCAGCAGCTTAGAACAGCGGGGGCCCTACGAGCAGTACTTC. Translated: CASSLEQRGPYEQYF.

This clone has ten or more counts. The conserved final phenylalanine or tryptophan is absent from the CDR3, which likely points to a read error. The chain uses TRBV2 and TRBJ2-2, with TRBD1 matching over 9 bases. Per the germline V gene, CDR1 is SNHLY and CDR2 is FYNNEI. V was pared by 5 bases and J by 5 bases, with 3 bases of the junction left unmatched. The CDR3 loop spans 14 amino acids. This chain's CDR3 is CASSLGQGTGELFS. The DNA for the CDR3 is TGTGCCAGCAGTCTGGGACAGGGAACCGGGGAGCTGTTTTCT.

This clone was observed at least ten times. The V call is TRBV7-2, the J call TRBJ2-5; TRBD1 matches 10 bases. The CDR3 has 13 amino acids. V was clipped by 5 bases and J by 5 bases; unmatched bases: 2. Germline V gene data show CDR1 as SGHTA and CDR2 as FQGNSA. The CDR3 reads CASSRDRGETQYF. CDR3 nucleotides: TGTGCCAGCAGCCGGGACAGGGGTGAGACCCAGTACTTC.

This clone occurred many times. The chain joins TRBV20-1 to TRBJ1-5, with D uncertain. Trimming took off 1 base at V and 4 bases at J, with 17 bases between the two ends. CDR1 is DFQATT, CDR2 SNEGSKA, per germline (reference sequence). This CDR3 is 16 amino acids long. CDR3 coding DNA: TGCAGTGCTAGAGGAGACAAGTTCCCTTTTAATCAGCCCCAGCATTTT. This codes for CSARGDKFPFNQPQHF.

This chain uses TRBV7-3 with TRBJ2-7; 8 bases map to TRBD2. V trimming: 5 bases; J trimming: 1 base; junction bases outside the gene matches: 10. The CDR3 is 16 amino acids. Germline assignment: CDR1 SGHTA and CDR2 FQGTGA. CDR3 nucleotides: TGTGCCAGCAGCCGCACGACCAGCGGGAGATCCTACGAGCAGTACTTC. This codes for CASSRTTSGRSYEQYF.

Note on this clone: A read error is possible here, since a much larger clone lies one base away. The chain recombines TRBV10-3 with TRBJ1-5, with D unclear. Germline V gene lookup returns CDR1 ENHRY and CDR2 SYGVKD. CDR3 size: 14 residues. With 3 bases removed from V and 5 bases from J, the gap between germline ends came to 11 bases. The CDR3 sequence: CAISDGLEDQPQHF. CDR3 nucleotide sequence: TGTGCCATCAGTGACGGGCTGGAGGATCAGCCCCAGCATTTT.

Notes on this clone: One junction end disagrees with the germline gene, perhaps due to a read error. This chain links TRBV27 with TRBJ2-1; 8 nucleotides align to TRBD1. Germline V gene sequence: CDR1 MNHEY, CDR2 SMNVEV (reference sequence). The CDR3 sequence is 15 residues long. In DNA form, the CDR3 reads TGTGCCAGCAGTAGGACAGGGCCCTCCTACAATGAGCACTTCTTC. Amino acid sequence: CASSRTGPSYNEHFF.

This clone was counted many times. This chain connects TRBV5-1 to TRBJ2-7; 10 nucleotides line up with TRBD1. This CDR3 comprises 15 residues. Per germline, CDR1 SGHRS and CDR2 YFSETQ. Trimming took 4 bases from V and 3 from J; bases not matched to a gene: 7. CDR3 in amino acids: CASSPRTGGNYEQYF. Here the CDR3 DNA reads TGCGCCAGCAGCCCCCGGACAGGGGGAAACTACGAGCAGTACTTC.

This clone was recorded at least ten times. The chain uses TRBV4-1 and TRBJ1-6; D unclear. The CDR3 length is 17 residues. Trimming pared 1 base from V and 5 bases from J, leaving 15 bases between. CDR1 and CDR2 (germline): MGHRA, YSYEKL. The CDR3 DNA reads as TGCGCCAGCAGCCAAGCCCCGCTTGGAGTTAATAATTCACCCCTCCACTTT. It encodes CASSQAPLGVNNSPLHF.

On this clone: Its ends do not fully match the called genes, so a read error is possible. The rearrangement uses TRBV11-2 and TRBJ2-1; 8 nucleotides agree with TRBD1. Looked up from germline, CDR1 is SGHAT and CDR2 is FQNNGV. The CDR3 has 15 residues. The CDR3: CAGSTRQGIDNEQFF. The DNA of the CDR3 is TGTGCCGGCAGCACCAGACAGGGGATTGACAATGAGCAGTTCTTC.

This clone showed up just once. An end of the junction differs from the germline gene, which may be a read error. The CDR3 sequence: CASSLGTLGESPHHF. In nucleotides, the CDR3 is TGTGCCAGCTCACTGGGCACACTTGGGGAATCACCCCACCACTTT. The genes are TRBV18 and TRBJ1-6, with D unclear. There are 15 residues in the CDR3. The germline gives CDR1 KGHSH, CDR2 LQKENI.

The table lists this clone with many counts. CDR3 protein: CASSPGTGEMNTEAFF. The CDR3 DNA is TGTGCCAGCAGTCCCGGGACAGGGGAGATGAACACTGAAGCTTTCTTT. This rearrangement joins TRBV5-6 to TRBJ1-1; TRBD1 aligns across 10 bases. Germline V gene sequence: CDR1 SGHDT, CDR2 YYEEEE. J gave up 0 bases and V 5 bases, and 7 bases lay outside the gene matches. The CDR3 totals 16 residues.

This clone came up many times. The rearrangement uses TRBV7-1 and TRBJ2-3; 10 bases map to TRBD2. Being an ORF, TRBV7-1 has a function that is uncertain. The V segment lost 1 base and the J segment 1 base; nucleotides outside the gene matches: 11. The CDR3 is made up of 19 amino acids. CDR3 coding DNA: TGTGCCAGCAGCTCAGGTTCGACTTCCGGGACTAGCGGCACAGATACGCAGTATTTT. It yields the protein CASSSGSTSGTSGTDTQYF.

This clone was seen many times. The rearrangement links TRBV19 to TRBJ2-6; possibly TRBD1 for D (6 bases). The CDR3 is 18 residues long. The ends were cut back, 7 bases at V and 0 bases at J, with 19 bases in the middle. Germline CDR1 is LNHDA and CDR2 is SQIVND (reference sequence). This CDR3 reads CASITRDKKYSGANVLTF. For the CDR3, the DNA is TGTGCCAGTATCACCCGGGACAAAAAATACTCTGGGGCCAACGTCCTGACTTTC. The entire variable domain, with the rest obtained from reference TRBV19 and TRBJ2-6, is as follows: DGGITQSPKYLFRKEGQNVTLSCEQNLNHDAMYWYRQDPGQGLRLIYYSQIVNDFQKGDIAEGYSVSREKKESFPLTVTSAQKNPTAFYLCASITRDKKYSGANVLTFGAGSRLTVL.

This clone has a count of ten or more. The chain couples TRBV28 to TRBJ1-6; weak D call: TRBD1 (6 bases). V lost 3 bases, J lost 7 bases, and 10 bases lay in between. The CDR3 loop spans 14 amino acids. Per germline, CDR1 MDHEN and CDR2 SYDVKM. CDR3 sequence reads: CASSLGRGNSPLHF. As DNA, the CDR3 is TGTGCCAGCAGTTTGGGCAGGGGCAATTCACCCCTCCACTTT. The full variable domain, with the rest looked up from reference TRBV28 and TRBJ1-6, is DVKVTQSSRYLVKRTGEKVFLECVQDMDHENMFWYRQDPGLGLRLIYFSYDVKMKEKGDIPEGYSVSREKKERFSLILESASTNQTSMYLCASSLGRGNSPLHFGNGTRLTVT.

This clone was seen many times. The rearrangement links TRBV19 to TRBJ2-2; 7 bases match TRBD1. Germline CDR1 reads LNHDA; CDR2 reads SQIVND (reference sequence). The J segment lost 6 bases and the V segment lost 4 bases, leaving 2 bases of the junction unmatched. This CDR3 is 13 amino acids long. The CDR3 coding sequence is TGTGCCAGTAGTACAGACAGGGCCGGGGAGCTGTTTTTT. It is translated as CASSTDRAGELFF.

In its sample, this clone was seen many times. The chain carries TRBV4-1 and TRBJ1-2; TRBD1 might be the D (5 bases). V lost 1 base and J 2 bases, leaving 17 bases between the germline ends. CDR1 is MGHRA and CDR2 is YSYEKL in the germline V gene. The CDR3 extends over 17 amino acids. The chain's CDR3 is CASSQVFLQGGNYGYTF. The CDR3 DNA reads TGCGCCAGCAGCCAAGTTTTCCTCCAGGGAGGGAACTATGGCTACACCTTC.

This clone appeared many times. The genes are TRBV14 and TRBJ1-1; D uncertain. Germline V gene data show CDR1 as SGHDN and CDR2 as FVKESK. The CDR3 is made up of 12 amino acids. V lost 10 bases and J lost 1, with 10 bases in between. This CDR3 is CATSPGNTEAFF. In nucleotides, the CDR3 is TGTGCCACATCCCCAGGGAACACTGAAGCTTTCTTT.

This clone occurred a few times. It may be a read error: a sequence one base away is much more abundant. This same CDR3 is encoded by further DNA sequences in the sample. The rearrangement links TRBV5-8 to TRBJ2-4; D is unclear. With 2 bases removed from V and 4 bases from J, the gap between germline ends came to 10 bases. Germline V lookup: CDR1 SGHTS, CDR2 YDEGEE. The CDR3 is 14 amino acids. The CDR3 bases are TGTGCCAGCAGCTTCGGAAGGGCAAAAAACATTCAGTACTTC. Its translation is CASSFGRAKNIQYF.